Below, one TCR beta chain is given with its context. This clone was seen many times. Its antigen is unknown. It has no much larger one-base neighbor in the sample; base qualities were not kept. No patient had received any treatment before thyroid surgery. Patient clinical samples collected from about 2011 to 2019 were retrospectively analysed using T-cell receptor beta sequencing. This sample stems from a study of metastatic and nonmetastatic thyroid tumors (dated by TCRdb to about 2020). Notes on the research overall: Repertoires from peripheral blood and from tumor or nodule tissue samples of malignant and benign thyroid patients were compared. Summary of the overall study and its limitations: TCR beta diversity was reported as significantly higher in malignant tumors than in benign nodules, in both blood and tumor samples.

The library was obtained by PCR. The run used an Illumina HiSeq 4000. The TCR beta-chain CDR3 region of each patient was profiled by high-throughput sequencing. The study's processing was this. A classifier to discriminate distant-metastatic papillary thyroid cancer patients was built from CDR3 differences across clinicopathological groups. The Shannon index was used to assess repertoire diversity, and the Morisita-Horn index was used to assess tumor-blood repertoire similarity. The public reads were quality trimmed at Q25 with fastp and then assembled into clones with MiXCR by TCRdb, keeping productive beta chains. In this record, the V and J calls reflect TCRdb's handling and not the investigators' own analysis. The table for this sample lists roughly 59,000 clones; about 17% of them were counted only once. Together, the top ten hold over 8.5% of the sample. V is trimmed back by 4 bases and J by 1 base, and the junction contains 4 bases that no gene match accounts for. There are 17 amino acids in the CDR3, from cysteine to phenylalanine inclusive. Just CDR3 DNA is preserved here, 51 bases in frame from base 1. CDR1 and CDR2, looked up from the germline V gene, are SGDLS and YYNGEE.

This receptor was obtained from a male donor with papillary thyroid cancer or a benign thyroid nodule (not recorded which). Some clones in this sample may be carry-over from other donors' samples. The chain couples TRBV9 to TRBJ2-6, and 11 junction bases match TRBD1. Material: blood. The CDR3 sequence is CASSHRDRGSGANVLTF. The DNA sequence is given as TGTGCCAGCAGCCACCGGGACAGGGGGTCTGGGGCCAACGTCCTGACTTTC.